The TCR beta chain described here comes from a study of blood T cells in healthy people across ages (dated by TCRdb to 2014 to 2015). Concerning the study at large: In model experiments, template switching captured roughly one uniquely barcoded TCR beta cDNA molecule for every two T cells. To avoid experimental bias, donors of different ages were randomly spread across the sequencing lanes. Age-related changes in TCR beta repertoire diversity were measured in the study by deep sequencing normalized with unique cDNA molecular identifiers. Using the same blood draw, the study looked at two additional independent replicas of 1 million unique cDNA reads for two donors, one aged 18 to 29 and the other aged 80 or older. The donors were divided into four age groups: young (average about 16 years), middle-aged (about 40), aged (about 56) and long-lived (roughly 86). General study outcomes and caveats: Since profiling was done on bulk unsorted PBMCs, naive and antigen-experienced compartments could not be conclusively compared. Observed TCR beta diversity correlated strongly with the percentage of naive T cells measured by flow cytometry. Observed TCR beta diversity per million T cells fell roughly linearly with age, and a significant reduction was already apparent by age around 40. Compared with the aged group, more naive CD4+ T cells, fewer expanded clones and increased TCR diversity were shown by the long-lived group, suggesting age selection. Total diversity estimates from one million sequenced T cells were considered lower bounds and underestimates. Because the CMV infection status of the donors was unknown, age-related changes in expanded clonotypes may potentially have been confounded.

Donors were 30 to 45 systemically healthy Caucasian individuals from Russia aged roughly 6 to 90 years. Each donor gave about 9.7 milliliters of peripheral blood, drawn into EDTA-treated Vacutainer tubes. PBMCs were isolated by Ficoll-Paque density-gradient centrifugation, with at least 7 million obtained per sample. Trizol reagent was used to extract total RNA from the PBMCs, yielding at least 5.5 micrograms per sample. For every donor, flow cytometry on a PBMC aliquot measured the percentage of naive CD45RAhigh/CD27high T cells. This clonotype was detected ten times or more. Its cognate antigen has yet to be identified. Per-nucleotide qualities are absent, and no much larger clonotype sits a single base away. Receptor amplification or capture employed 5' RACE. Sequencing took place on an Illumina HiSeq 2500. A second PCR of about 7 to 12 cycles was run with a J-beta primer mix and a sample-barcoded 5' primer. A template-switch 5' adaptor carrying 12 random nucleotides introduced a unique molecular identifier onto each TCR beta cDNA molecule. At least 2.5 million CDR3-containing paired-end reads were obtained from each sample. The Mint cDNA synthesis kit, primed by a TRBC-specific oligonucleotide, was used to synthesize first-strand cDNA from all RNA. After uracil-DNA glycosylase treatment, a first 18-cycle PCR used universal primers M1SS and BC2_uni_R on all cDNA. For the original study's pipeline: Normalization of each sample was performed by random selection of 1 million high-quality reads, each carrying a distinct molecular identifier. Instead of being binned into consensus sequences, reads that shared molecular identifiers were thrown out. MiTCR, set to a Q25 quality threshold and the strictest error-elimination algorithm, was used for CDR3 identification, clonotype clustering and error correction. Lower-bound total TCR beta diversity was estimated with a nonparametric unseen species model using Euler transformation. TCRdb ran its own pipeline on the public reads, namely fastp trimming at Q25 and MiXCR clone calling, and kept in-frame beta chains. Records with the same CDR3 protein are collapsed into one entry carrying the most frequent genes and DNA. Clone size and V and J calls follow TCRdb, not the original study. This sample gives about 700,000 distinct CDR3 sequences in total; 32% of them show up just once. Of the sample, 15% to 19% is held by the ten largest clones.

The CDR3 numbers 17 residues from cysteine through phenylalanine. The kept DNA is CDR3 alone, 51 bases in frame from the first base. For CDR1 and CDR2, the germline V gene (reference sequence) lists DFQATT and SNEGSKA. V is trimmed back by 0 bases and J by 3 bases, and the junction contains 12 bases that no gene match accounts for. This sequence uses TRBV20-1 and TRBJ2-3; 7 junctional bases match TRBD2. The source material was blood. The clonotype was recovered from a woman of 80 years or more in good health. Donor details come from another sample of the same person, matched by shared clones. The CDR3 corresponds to CSAREGTSVRRTDTQYF. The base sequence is TGCAGTGCTAGAGAGGGTACTAGCGTGCGACGGACAGATACGCAGTATTTT.